The subject of this entry is one TCR beta chain. Its antigen remains unidentified. Germline CDR1 and CDR2: DFQATT and SNEGSKA (reference sequence). The CDR3 spans 15 residues. Trimming removed 0 bases from V and 2 bases from J; junction bases left unmatched: 1. TCRbeta library preparation incorporated unique molecular identifiers. TCRdb analysed the PCR reads with MiXCR anew, one entry per CDR3 protein. The profile shows approximately 45,000 distinct CDR3 sequences, 52% of them singletons. The entry originates in a study of T-cell reconstitution after alpha-beta-depleted transplantation in children. General study points: One year after transplant, T-cell counts and diversity came mostly from newly produced T cells. As was reported, about two months after transplant, alpha-beta T cells came from several hundred expanded graft clones.

The J gene is TRBJ2-6, the V gene TRBV20-1; the match to TRBD1 covers 7 bases. The material sequenced was peripheral blood, taken before TCRalphabeta/CD19-depleted stem cell transplant. The receptor comes from a boy younger than two with SCID, due to receive a stem cell transplant. The CDR3: CSARDQGAGANVLTF. In DNA form, the CDR3 reads TGCAGTGCTAGAGATCAGGGGGCTGGGGCCAACGTCCTGACTTTC.